This T cell receptor (beta chain) was observed in a study of blood T cell repertoires in COVID-19. Data came from immunoSEQ multiplex PCR; TCRdb stores just in-frame clones and leaves some out. The data contain tens of thousands of clones, roughly 81% of them seen just once; the ten biggest clones take up about a sixth. The CDR3 sequence is 14 residues long. Germline CDR1 is ENHRY and CDR2 is SYGVKD. V dropped 6 bases and J dropped 5; count of bases not matched to a gene: 9. What was sequenced was peripheral blood. The rearrangement joins TRBV10-3 to TRBJ1-1; 7 nucleotides agree with TRBD1. This clonotype was sampled from a man older than 75 with acute or convalescent COVID-19. The CDR3 coding sequence is TGTGCCATCAGAGTAACAGGGGATGAGACTGAAGCTTTCTTT. Its protein is CAIRVTGDETEAFF.